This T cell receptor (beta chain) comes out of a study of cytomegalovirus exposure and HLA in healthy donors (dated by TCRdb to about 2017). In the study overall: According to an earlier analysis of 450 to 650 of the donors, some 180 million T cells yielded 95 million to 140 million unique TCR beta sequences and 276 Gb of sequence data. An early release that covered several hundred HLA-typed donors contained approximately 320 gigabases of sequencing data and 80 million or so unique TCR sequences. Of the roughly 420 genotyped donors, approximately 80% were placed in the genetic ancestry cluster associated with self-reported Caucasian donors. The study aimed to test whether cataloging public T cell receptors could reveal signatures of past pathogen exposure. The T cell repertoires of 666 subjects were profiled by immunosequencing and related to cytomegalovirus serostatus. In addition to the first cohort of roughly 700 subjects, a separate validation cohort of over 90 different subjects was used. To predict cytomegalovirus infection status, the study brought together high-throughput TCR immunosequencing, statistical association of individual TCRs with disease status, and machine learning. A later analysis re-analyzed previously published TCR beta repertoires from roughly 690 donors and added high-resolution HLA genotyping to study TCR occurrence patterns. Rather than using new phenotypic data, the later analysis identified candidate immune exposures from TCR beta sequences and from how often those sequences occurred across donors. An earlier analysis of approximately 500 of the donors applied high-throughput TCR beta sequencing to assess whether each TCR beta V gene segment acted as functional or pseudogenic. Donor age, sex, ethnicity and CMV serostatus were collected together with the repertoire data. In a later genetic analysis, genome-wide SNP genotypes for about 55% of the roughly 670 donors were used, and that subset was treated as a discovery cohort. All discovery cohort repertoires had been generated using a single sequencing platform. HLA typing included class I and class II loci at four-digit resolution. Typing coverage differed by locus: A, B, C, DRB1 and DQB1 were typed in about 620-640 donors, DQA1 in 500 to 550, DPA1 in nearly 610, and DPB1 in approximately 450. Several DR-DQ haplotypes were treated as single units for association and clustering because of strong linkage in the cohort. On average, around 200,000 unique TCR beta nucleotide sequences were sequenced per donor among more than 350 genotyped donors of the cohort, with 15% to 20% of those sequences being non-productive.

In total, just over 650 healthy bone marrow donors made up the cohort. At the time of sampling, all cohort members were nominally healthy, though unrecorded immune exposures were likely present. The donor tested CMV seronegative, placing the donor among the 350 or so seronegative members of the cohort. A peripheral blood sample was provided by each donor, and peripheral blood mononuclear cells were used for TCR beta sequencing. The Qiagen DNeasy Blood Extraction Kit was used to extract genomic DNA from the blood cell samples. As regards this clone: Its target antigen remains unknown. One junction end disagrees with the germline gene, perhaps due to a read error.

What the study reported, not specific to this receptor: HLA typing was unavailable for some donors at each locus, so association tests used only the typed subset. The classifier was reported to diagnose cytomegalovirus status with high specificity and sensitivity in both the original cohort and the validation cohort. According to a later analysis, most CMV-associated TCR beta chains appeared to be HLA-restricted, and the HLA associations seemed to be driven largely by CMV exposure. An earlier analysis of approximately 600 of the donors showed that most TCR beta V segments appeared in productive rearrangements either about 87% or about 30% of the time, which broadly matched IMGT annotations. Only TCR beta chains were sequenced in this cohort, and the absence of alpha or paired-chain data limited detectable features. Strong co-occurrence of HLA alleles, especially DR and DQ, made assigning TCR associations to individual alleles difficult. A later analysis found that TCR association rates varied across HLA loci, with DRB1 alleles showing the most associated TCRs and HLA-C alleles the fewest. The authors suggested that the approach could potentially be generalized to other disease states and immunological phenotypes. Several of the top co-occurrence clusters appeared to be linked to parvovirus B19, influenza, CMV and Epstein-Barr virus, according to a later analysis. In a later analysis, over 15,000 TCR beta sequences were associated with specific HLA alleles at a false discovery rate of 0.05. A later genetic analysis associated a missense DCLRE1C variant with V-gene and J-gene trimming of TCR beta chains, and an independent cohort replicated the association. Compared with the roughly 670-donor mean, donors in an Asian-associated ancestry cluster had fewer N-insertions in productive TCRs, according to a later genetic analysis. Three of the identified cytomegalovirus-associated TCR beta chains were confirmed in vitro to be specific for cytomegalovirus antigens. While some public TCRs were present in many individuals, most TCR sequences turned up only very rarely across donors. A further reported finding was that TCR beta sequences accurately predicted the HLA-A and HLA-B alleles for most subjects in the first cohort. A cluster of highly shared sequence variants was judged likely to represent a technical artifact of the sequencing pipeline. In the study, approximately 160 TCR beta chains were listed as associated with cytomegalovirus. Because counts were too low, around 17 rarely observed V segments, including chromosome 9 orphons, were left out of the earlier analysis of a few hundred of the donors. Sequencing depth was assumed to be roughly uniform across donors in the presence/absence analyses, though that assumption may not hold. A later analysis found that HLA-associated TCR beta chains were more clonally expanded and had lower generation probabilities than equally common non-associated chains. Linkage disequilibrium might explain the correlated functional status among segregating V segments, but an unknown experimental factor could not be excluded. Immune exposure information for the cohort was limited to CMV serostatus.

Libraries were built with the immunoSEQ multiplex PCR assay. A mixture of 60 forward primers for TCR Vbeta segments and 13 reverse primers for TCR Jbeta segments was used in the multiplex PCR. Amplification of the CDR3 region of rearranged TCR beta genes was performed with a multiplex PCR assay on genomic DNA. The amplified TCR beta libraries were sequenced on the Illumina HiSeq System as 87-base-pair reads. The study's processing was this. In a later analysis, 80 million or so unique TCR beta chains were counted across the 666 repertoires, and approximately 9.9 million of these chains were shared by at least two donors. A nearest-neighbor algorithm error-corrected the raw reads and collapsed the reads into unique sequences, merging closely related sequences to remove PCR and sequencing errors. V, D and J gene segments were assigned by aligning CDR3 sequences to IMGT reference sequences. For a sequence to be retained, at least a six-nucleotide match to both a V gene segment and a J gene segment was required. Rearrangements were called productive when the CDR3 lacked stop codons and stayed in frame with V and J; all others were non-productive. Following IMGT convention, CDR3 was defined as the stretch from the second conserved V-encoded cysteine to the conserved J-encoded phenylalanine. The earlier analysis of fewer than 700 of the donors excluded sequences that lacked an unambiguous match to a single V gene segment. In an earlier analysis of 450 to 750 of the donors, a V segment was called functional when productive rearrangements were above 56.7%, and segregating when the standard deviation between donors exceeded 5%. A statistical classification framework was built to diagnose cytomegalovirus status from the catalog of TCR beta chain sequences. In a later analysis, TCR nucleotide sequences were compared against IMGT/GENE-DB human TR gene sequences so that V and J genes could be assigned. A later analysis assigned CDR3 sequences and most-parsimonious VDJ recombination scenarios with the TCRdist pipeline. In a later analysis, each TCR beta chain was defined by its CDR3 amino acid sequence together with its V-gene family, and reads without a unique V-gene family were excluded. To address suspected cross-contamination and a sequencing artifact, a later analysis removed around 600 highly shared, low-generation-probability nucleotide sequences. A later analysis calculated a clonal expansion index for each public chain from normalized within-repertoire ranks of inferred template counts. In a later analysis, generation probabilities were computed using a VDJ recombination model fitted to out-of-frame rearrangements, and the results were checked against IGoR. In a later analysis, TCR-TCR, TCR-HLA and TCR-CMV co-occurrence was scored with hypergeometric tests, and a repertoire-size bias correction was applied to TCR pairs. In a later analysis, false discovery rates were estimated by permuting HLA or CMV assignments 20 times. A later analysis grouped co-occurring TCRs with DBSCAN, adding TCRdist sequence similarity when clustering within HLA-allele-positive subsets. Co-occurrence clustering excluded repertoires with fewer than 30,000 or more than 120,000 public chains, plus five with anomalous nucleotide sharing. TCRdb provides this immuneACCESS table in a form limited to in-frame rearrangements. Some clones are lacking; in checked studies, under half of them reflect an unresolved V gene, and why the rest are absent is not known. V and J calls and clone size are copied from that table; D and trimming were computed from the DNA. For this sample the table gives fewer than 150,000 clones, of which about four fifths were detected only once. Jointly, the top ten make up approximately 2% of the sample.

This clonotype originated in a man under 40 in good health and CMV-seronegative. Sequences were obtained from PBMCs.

The sequenced DNA is TGCGCCAGCAGCTTGCAGGGGAAGGGCAATCAGCCCCAGAATTTT. Its product reads: CASSLQGKGNQPQNF. The chain is made from TRBV5-1 and TRBJ1-5; TRBD1 is perhaps the D gene, given 6 matching bases. From cysteine to phenylalanine, the CDR3 is 15 amino acids long. Only the CDR3 region is kept as DNA, spanning 45 bases read in frame from base 1. CDR1 and CDR2 are drawn from the germline V gene: SGHRS, YFSETQ.